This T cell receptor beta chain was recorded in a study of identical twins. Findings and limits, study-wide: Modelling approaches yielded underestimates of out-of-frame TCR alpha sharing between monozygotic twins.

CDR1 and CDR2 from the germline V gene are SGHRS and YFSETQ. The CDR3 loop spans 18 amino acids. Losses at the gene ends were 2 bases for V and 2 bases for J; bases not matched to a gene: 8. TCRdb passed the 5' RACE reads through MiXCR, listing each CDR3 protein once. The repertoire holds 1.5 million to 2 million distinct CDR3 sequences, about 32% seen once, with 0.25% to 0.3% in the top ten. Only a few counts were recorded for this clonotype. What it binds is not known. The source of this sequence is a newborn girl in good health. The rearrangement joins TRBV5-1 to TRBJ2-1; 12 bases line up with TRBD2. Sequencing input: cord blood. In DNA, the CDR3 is TGCGCCAGCAGCTTCCCCGGGACTAGCGGGCACGCCTACAATGAGCAGTTCTTC. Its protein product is CASSFPGTSGHAYNEQFF.